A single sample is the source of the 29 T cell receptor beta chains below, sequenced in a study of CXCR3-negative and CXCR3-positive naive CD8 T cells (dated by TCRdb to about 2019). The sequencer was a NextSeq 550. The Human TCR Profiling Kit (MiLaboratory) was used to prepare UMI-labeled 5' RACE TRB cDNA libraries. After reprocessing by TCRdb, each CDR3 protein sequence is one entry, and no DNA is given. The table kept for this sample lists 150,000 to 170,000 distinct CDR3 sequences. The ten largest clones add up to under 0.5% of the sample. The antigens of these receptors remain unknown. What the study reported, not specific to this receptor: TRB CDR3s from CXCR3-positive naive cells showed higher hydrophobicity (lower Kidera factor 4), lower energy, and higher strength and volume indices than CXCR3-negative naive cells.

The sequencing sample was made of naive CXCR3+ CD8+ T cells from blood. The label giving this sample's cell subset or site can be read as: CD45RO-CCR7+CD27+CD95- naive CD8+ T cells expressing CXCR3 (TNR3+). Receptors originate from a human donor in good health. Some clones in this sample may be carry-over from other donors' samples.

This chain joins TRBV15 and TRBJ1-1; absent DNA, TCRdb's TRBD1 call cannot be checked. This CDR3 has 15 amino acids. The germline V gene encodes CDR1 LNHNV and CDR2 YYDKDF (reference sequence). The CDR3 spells CATSRGRTASTEAFF.

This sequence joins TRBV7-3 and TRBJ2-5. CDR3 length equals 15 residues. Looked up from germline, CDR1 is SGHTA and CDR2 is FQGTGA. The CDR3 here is CASSFSGGYQETQYF.

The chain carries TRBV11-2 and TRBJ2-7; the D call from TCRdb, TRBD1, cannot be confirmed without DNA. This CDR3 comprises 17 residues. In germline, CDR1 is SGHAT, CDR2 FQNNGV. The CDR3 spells CASSLTAGTESSYEQYF.

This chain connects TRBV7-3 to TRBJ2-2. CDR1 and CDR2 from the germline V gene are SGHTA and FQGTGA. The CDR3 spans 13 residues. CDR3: CASSPTGPGELFF.

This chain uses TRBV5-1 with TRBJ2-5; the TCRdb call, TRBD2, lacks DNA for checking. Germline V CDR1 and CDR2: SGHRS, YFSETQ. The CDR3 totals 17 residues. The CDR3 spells CASSLSRLAGDQETQYF.

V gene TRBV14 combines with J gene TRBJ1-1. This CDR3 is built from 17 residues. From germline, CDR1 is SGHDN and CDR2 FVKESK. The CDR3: CASSQDLGPLMNTEAFF.

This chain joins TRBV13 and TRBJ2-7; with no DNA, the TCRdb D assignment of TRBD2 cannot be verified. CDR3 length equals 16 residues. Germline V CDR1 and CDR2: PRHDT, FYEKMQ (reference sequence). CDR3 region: CASSPDSGGTSYEQYF.

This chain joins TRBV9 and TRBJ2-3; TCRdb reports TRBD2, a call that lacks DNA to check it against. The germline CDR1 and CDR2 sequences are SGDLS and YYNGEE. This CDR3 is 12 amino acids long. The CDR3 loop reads CASSGLTDTQYF.

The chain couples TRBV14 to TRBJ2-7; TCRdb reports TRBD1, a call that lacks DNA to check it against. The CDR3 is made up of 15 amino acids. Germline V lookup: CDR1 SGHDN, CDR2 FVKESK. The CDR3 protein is CASSQWDLRAYEQYF.

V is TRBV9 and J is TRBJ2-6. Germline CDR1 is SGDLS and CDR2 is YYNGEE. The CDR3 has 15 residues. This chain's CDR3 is CASSPDHSGANVLTF.

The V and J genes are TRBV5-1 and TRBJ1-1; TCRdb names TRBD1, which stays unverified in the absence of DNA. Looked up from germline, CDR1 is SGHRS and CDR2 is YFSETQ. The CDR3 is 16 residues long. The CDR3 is CASSSYGGGKNTEAFF.

The CDR3 spells CASSLSAGDSQETQYF. V usage is TRBV7-9 and J usage is TRBJ2-5; the D call of TRBD1 rests on TCRdb alone, since no DNA is present to check it. The germline V gene encodes CDR1 SEHNR and CDR2 FQNEAQ (reference sequence). CDR3 length equals 16 residues.

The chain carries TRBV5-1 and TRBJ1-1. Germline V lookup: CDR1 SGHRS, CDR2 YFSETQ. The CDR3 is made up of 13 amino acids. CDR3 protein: CASSLSQNTEAFF.

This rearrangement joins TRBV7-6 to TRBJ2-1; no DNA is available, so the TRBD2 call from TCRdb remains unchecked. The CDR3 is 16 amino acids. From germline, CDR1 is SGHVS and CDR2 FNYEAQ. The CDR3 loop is CASSQILAGVYNEQFF.

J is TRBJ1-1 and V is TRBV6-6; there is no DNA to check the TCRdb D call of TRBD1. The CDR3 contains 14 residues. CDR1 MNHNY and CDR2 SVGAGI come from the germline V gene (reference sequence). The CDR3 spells CASSLWNRDGEAFF.

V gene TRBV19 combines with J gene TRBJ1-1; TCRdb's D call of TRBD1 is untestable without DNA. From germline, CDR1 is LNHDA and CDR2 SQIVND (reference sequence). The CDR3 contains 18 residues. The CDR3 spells CASSPDRGLISTNTEAFF.

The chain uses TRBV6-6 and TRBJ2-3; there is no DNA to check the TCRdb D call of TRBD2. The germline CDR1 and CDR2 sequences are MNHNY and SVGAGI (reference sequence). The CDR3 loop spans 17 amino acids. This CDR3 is CASRTHRAGPFTDTQYF.

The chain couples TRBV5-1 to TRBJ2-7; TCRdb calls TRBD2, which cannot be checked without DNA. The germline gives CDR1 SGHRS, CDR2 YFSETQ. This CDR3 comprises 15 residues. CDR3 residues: CASSLSSSGMSEQYF.

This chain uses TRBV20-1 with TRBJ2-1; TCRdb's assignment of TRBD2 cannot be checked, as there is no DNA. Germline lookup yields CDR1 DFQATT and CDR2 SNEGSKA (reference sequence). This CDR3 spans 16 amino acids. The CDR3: CSAWTGTSGDYNEQFF.

This CDR3 is CASSIDRASGRSYNEQFF. The chain carries TRBV19 and TRBJ2-1; no DNA is available, so the TRBD2 call from TCRdb remains unchecked. The germline gives CDR1 LNHDA, CDR2 SQIVND (reference sequence). CDR3 size: 18 residues.

CDR3 region: CASSLVRPGDVYGYTF. The chain is built from TRBV7-8 and TRBJ1-2; TCRdb selects TRBD1, and the lack of DNA leaves this call unchecked. The germline V gene encodes CDR1 SGHVS and CDR2 FQNEAQ. The CDR3 length is 16 residues.

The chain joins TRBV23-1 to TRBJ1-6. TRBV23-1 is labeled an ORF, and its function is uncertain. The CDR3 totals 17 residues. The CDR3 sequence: CASSHSLGSPSNSPLHF.

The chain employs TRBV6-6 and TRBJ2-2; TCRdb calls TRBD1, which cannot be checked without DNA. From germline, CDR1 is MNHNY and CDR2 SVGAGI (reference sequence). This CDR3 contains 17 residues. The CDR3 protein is CASSYLGTGDNTGELFF.

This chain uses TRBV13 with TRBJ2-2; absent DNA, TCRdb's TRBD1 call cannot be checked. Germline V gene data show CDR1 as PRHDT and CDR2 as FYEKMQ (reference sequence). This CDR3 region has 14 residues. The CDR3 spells CASSQGRNTGELFF. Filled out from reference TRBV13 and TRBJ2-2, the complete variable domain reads AAGVIQSPRHLIKEKRETATLKCYPIPRHDTVYWYQQGPGQDPQFLISFYEKMQSDKGSIPDRFSAQQFSDYHSELNMSSLELGDSALYFCASSQGRNTGELFFGEGSRLTVL.

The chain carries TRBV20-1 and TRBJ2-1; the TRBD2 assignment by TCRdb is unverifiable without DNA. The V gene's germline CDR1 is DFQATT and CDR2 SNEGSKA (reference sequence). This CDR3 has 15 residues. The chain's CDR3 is CSANGLAGTYNEQFF.

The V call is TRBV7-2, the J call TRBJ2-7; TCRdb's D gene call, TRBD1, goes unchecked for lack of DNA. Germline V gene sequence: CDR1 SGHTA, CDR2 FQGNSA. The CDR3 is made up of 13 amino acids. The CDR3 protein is CASSEQVSYEQYF.

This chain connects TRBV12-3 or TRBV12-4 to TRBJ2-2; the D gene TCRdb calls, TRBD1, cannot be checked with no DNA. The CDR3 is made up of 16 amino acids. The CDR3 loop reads CASSYPGQVNTGELFF.

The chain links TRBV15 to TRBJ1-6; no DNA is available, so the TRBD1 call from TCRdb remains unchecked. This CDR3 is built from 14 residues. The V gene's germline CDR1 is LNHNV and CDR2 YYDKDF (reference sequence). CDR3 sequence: CATSLRDSNSPLHF. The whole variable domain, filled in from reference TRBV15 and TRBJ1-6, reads DAMVIQNPRYQVTQFGKPVTLSCSQTLNHNVMYWYQQKSSQAPKLLFHYYDKDFNNEADTPDNFQSRRPNTSFCFLDIRSPGLGDTAMYLCATSLRDSNSPLHFGNGTRLTVT.

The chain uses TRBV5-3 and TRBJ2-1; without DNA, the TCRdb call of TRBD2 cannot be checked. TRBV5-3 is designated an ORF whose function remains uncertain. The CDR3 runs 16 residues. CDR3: CARSWAGGLGFNEQFF.